The 24 T cell receptor beta chains listed next were all sequenced from one sample in a study of blood T cell repertoires in COVID-19. Clones were sequenced by immunoSEQ multiplex PCR, and TCRdb holds only the in-frame ones, with some missing. In the table there are about 180,000 clones, 70% to 90% of which are singletons. Sequenced input: peripheral blood. The receptor set was obtained from a human donor with active or convalescent COVID-19. The donor label of this sample is uncertain.

The chain links TRBV27 to TRBJ2-1; a weak D match, TRBD1 (6 bases). Trimming took off 4 bases at V and 5 bases at J, with 15 bases between the two ends. CDR3 size: 15 residues. In germline, CDR1 is MNHEY, CDR2 SMNVEV (reference sequence). The CDR3 coding sequence is TGTGCCAGCAGTTCCCGAATAACAGGGAACAATGAGCAGTTCTTC. The encoded protein is CASSSRITGNNEQFF.

V is TRBV7-9 and J is TRBJ1-2; D gene unclear. Germline lookup yields CDR1 SEHNR and CDR2 FQNEAQ (reference sequence). This CDR3 spans 15 amino acids. The germline V and J ends were trimmed by 0 bases and 6 bases, with 14 bases remaining between them. CDR3: CASSLATTDGDGYTF. The CDR3 nucleotides read TGTGCCAGCAGCTTAGCGACAACCGACGGGGATGGCTACACCTTC.

The rearrangement links TRBV5-1 to TRBJ1-1, with 7 bases identical to TRBD1. The CDR3 sequence is 14 residues long. V was pared by 4 bases and J by 0 bases, with 3 bases of the junction left unmatched. Per the germline V gene, CDR1 is SGHRS and CDR2 is YFSETQ. The CDR3 loop is CASSRDSMNTEAFF. CDR3 bases: TGCGCCAGCAGCCGGGACAGTATGAACACTGAAGCTTTCTTT.

The chain carries TRBV28 and TRBJ2-7; D may be TRBD2 (11 bases). The CDR3 has 19 amino acids. V was shortened by 4 bases and J by 6 bases, with 31 bases between the two germline ends. Germline CDR1 is MDHEN and CDR2 is SYDVKM. CDR3 amino acids: CASSSGQGGWASGRPEQYF. Written as DNA, the CDR3 is TGTGCCAGCAGTTCCGGACAGGGGGGTTGGGCTAGCGGGAGGCCCGAGCAGTACTTC.

This chain links TRBV9 with TRBJ1-4, with TRBD1 matching over 7 bases. V shed 3 bases, J shed 8 bases, and the junction held 7 bases outside the gene matches. This CDR3 has 14 residues. Looked up from germline, CDR1 is SGDLS and CDR2 is YYNGEE. CDR3 bases: TGTGCCAGCAGCGCCCGGGACAGTCGGGAAAAACTGTTTTTT. It specifies CASSARDSREKLFF.

The gene calls are TRBV14 and TRBJ2-5, with 7 bases lining up with TRBD1. With 4 bases clipped from V and 3 bases from J, the junction kept 2 bases outside the gene matches. CDR3 size: 13 residues. Germline CDR1 SGHDN, CDR2 FVKESK. The DNA for the CDR3 is TGTGCCAGCAGCCCCGGACAGGAAGAGACCCAGTACTTC. Its translation: CASSPGQEETQYF.

V and J are TRBV7-3 and TRBJ2-1; 7 bases are a match to TRBD2. From germline, CDR1 is SGHTA and CDR2 FQGTGA. This CDR3 has 16 residues. The J segment lost 8 bases and the V segment lost 7 bases, leaving 17 bases of the junction unmatched. This CDR3 is CASTLGVAGLADEQFF. The CDR3 nucleotides are TGTGCCAGCACCCTAGGGGTAGCGGGCTTAGCCGATGAGCAGTTCTTC. Filled out from reference TRBV7-3 and TRBJ2-1, the complete variable domain reads GAGVSQTPSNKVTEKGKYVELRCDPISGHTALYWYRQSLGQGPEFLIYFQGTGAADDSGLPNDRFFAVRPEGSVSTLKIQRTERGDSAVYLCASTLGVAGLADEQFFGPGTRLTVL.

The V and J genes are TRBV18 and TRBJ2-3; 8 bases match TRBD2. CDR3 size: 15 residues. Per the germline V gene, CDR1 is KGHSH and CDR2 is LQKENI. Losses at the gene ends were 0 bases for V and 9 bases for J; bases not matched to a gene: 8. The CDR3 DNA reads as TGTGCCAGCTCACCACCGGAGAATAGCGGGATCACGCAGTATTTT. Its translation: CASSPPENSGITQYF.

This clone showed up just a few times. V and J are TRBV4-2 and TRBJ2-1; TRBD2 aligns across 7 bases. Germline CDR1 and CDR2: LGHNA and YNFKEQ. V shed 4 bases and J 1 base; nucleotides not matched to a gene: 13. This CDR3 has 18 amino acids. CDR3 sequence: CASSRWGGDGGSYNEQFF. As DNA, the CDR3 is TGTGCCAGCAGCCGATGGGGGGGTGACGGTGGATCCTACAATGAGCAGTTCTTC.

The chain has TRBV15 and TRBJ1-3; TRBD1 matches 10 bases. Germline V gene lookup returns CDR1 LNHNV and CDR2 YYDKDF (reference sequence). CDR3 length: 16 amino acids. The V gene end was trimmed by 6 bases and the J gene end by 4 bases; junction bases not matched to a gene: 9. The DNA of the CDR3 is TGTGCCACCAGTCAGGGGACAGGGGTTTCGGGAAACACCATATATTTT. Its protein product is CATSQGTGVSGNTIYF.

The sample holds one count of this clone. This sequence joins TRBV7-2 and TRBJ2-5; 9 nucleotides match TRBD2. Germline assignment: CDR1 SGHTA and CDR2 FQGNSA. Trimming removed 3 bases from V and 1 base from J; junction bases left unmatched: 3. The CDR3 length is 15 residues. The CDR3 DNA reads TGTGCCAGCAGCTTGGGCGGGGGGGCCCAAGAGACCCAGTACTTC. Protein: CASSLGGGAQETQYF.

The chain uses TRBV25-1 and TRBJ1-1, with D possibly matching TRBD1 (5 bases). Germline V gene sequence: CDR1 MGHDK, CDR2 SYGVNS. This CDR3 region has 9 residues. V was clipped by 6 bases and J by 14 bases, with 10 bases between them. This CDR3 reads CASSSRGFF. DNA for the CDR3: TGTGCCAGCAGCTCAAGGGGATTCTTT.

V and J are TRBV2 and TRBJ1-2, with 10 bases lining up with TRBD1. Germline CDR1 and CDR2: SNHLY and FYNNEI. CDR3 length equals 15 residues. Germline trimming cut 6 bases from V and 8 bases from J; bases unmatched to any gene: 12. The CDR3 bases are TGTGCCAGCAGCTGGGACAGGGGTTCTAGAAGGGGCTACACCTTC. Its protein is CASSWDRGSRRGYTF.

The V gene is TRBV5-1, the J gene TRBJ2-5, with TRBD2 matching 7 bases. Trimming took 3 bases from V and 3 from J; bases not matched to a gene: 8. Germline lookup yields CDR1 SGHRS and CDR2 YFSETQ. This CDR3 region has 15 residues. CDR3 residues: CASSWGSGAKETQYF. The CDR3 DNA is TGCGCCAGCAGCTGGGGGAGCGGGGCCAAAGAGACCCAGTACTTC.

The chain links TRBV10-2 to TRBJ1-2; D is possibly TRBD1 (5 bases). V gave up 0 bases and J gave up 8 bases, with 16 bases separating them. Germline V gene data show CDR1 as WSHSY and CDR2 as SAAADI. This CDR3 has 15 residues. CDR3 nucleotide sequence: TGCGCCAGCAGTGAGTCCCACAGGACCTCCGGCGGCTACACCTTC. Amino acids: CASSESHRTSGGYTF.

The table lists this clone with a count of one. The chain recombines TRBV5-4 with TRBJ2-3; the D gene is possibly TRBD2 (5 bases). CDR1 and CDR2 from the germline V gene are SGHNT and YYREEE (reference sequence). Between the trimmed V and J ends, which lost 3 bases and 4 bases, there was a span of 15 bases. The CDR3 runs 15 residues. The CDR3 is CASSWKASPPDTQYF. The DNA of the CDR3 is TGTGCCAGCAGCTGGAAGGCTAGCCCTCCAGATACGCAGTATTTT.

The chain combines TRBV7-9 with TRBJ2-7, with 9 bases matching TRBD1. V was pared by 5 bases and J by 7 bases, with 9 bases of the junction left unmatched. CDR3 length equals 14 residues. CDR1 is SEHNR and CDR2 is FQNEAQ in the germline V gene (reference sequence). CDR3 loop: CASSPQGQGAEQYF. The DNA of the CDR3 is TGTGCCAGCAGCCCTCAGGGACAGGGCGCGGAGCAGTACTTC.

The V gene is TRBV7-9, the J gene TRBJ2-2; D is ambiguous. The CDR3 is 14 amino acids. CDR1 SEHNR and CDR2 FQNEAQ come from the germline V gene (reference sequence). Trimming left V 1 base short and J 0 bases short, with 3 bases between. Written as DNA, the CDR3 is TGTGCCAGCAGCTTAGTAGCGAACACCGGGGAGCTGTTTTTT. Its translation is CASSLVANTGELFF.

This chain uses TRBV6-6 with TRBJ2-7; a weak D match, TRBD2 (7 bases). V was shortened by 5 bases and J by 6 bases, with 20 bases between the two germline ends. Germline V gene lookup returns CDR1 MNHNY and CDR2 SVGAGI (reference sequence). This CDR3 spans 15 amino acids. The CDR3, as DNA: TGTGCCAGCAGTCTGGAGGGGACGGGGGGCCGCGAGCAGTACTTC. Protein sequence: CASSLEGTGGREQYF.

The chain carries TRBV4-3 and TRBJ1-4; D is perhaps TRBD1 (5 bases). With 0 bases removed from V and 8 bases from J, the gap between germline ends came to 16 bases. CDR1 LGHNA and CDR2 YSLEER come from the germline V gene. This CDR3 spans 16 amino acids. The CDR3: CASSQDGAQGKEKLFF. The CDR3 coding sequence is TGCGCCAGCAGCCAAGATGGTGCCCAGGGAAAGGAAAAACTGTTTTTT.

The chain is built from TRBV18 and TRBJ1-4, with unresolved D. The germline gives CDR1 KGHSH, CDR2 LQKENI. Trimming removed 2 bases at V and 4 bases at J, with 5 bases between. CDR3 length: 13 residues. The CDR3 nucleotides read TGTGCCAGCTCACCAGAGGTTAATGAAAAACTGTTTTTT. It is translated as CASSPEVNEKLFF.

V and J are TRBV5-6 and TRBJ1-2, with 10 bases matching TRBD1. The germline gives CDR1 SGHDT, CDR2 YYEEEE. Losses at the gene ends were 0 bases for V and 4 bases for J; bases not matched to a gene: 3. The CDR3 is 15 amino acids. As DNA, the CDR3 is TGTGCCAGCAGCTTGGGGGACAGGGGCCCCTATGGCTACACCTTC. Amino acid sequence: CASSLGDRGPYGYTF.

The chain carries TRBV4-3 and TRBJ2-7, with TRBD1 matching over 9 bases. Germline-derived CDR1 and CDR2 are LGHNA and YSLEER. V shed 0 bases, J shed 4 bases, and the junction held 10 bases outside the gene matches. The length of the CDR3 is 17 residues. CDR3 nucleotides: TGCGCCAGCAGCCAAGAGGGGACCGGGACAGGGTTTTACGAGCAGTACTTC. It encodes CASSQEGTGTGFYEQYF.

This clone was detected only once. V usage is TRBV6-5 and J usage is TRBJ2-7; 13 nucleotides align to TRBD2. Looked up from germline, CDR1 is MNHEY and CDR2 is SVGAGI. J was trimmed by 2 bases and V by 0 bases; bases with no gene match: 1. This CDR3 has 16 amino acids. CDR3 sequence (DNA): TGTGCCAGCAGTTACTCCGGACTAGCGGGAGCCTACGAGCAGTACTTC. Translating gives CASSYSGLAGAYEQYF.